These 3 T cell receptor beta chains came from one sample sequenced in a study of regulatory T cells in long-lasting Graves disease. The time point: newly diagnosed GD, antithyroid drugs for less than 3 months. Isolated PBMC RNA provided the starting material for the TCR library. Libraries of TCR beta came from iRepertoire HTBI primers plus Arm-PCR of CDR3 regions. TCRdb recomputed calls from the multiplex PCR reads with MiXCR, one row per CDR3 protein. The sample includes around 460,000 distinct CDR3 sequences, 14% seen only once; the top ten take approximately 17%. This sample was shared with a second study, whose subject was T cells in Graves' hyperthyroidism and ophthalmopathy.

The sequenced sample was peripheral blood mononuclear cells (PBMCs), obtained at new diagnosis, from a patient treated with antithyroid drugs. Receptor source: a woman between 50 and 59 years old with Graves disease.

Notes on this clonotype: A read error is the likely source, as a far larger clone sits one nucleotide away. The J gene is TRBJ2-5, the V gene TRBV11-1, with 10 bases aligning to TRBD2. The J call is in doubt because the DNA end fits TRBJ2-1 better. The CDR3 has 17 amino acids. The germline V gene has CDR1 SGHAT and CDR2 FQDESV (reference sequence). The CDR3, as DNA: TGTGCCAGCAGCGGACAGCGGGAGGGCCTGTCTTCCTACGAGCAGTTCTTC. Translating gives CASSGQREGLSSYEQFF.

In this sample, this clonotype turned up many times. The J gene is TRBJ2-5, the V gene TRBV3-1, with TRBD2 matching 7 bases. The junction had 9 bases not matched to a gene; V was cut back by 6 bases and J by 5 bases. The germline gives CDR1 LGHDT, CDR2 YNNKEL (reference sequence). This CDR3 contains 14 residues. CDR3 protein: CASRPGLHRETQYF. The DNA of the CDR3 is TGTGCCAGCAGACCGGGACTACATAGGGAGACCCAGTACTTC.

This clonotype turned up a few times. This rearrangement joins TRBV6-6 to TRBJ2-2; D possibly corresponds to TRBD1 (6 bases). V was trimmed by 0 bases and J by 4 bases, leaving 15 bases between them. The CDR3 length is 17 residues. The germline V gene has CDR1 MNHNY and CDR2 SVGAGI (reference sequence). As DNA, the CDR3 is TGTGCCAGCAGTTACTCGAGTATGGGGGCAGGCACCGGGGAGCTGTTTTTT. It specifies CASSYSSMGAGTGELFF.